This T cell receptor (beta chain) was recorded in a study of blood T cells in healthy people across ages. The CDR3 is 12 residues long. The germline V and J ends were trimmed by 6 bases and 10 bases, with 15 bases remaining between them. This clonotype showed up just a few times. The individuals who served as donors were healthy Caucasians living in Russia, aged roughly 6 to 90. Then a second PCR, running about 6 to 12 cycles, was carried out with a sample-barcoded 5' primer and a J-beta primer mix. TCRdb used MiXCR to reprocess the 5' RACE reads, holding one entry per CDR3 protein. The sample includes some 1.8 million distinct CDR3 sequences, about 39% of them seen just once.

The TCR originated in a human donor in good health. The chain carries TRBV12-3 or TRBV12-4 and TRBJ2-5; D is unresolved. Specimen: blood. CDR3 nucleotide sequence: TGTGCCAGCAGCTTCCAAGTGGCTCACCAGTACTTC. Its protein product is CASSFQVAHQYF.